This T cell receptor (beta chain) appears in the sequencing data of a study of graft-versus-host responses after intestinal transplantation. Study-level findings and limits: High graft-versus-host to host-versus-graft T cell clonal ratios marked allografts of patients with graft-donor macrochimerism.

This clone was detected a few times. Its antigen is not known. The repertoire was sequenced with immunoSEQ multiplex PCR; TCRdb's copy has only in-frame clones and lacks some. Here the sample spans 40,000 or so clones, roughly 80% being singletons. The V and J ends lost 0 bases and 3 bases respectively, with 10 bases between them. The CDR3 length is 15 residues. The germline V gene encodes CDR1 SGHRS and CDR2 YFSETQ. This sequence was found in a human patient who received an intestinal transplant, so some T cells may come from the graft donor. The chain joins TRBV5-1 to TRBJ2-1; possible D gene TRBD1, 5 bases. Sequencing used PBMCs, obtained 1,000 to 1,200 days after transplant. The CDR3 loop reads CASSLGQSYYNEQFF. CDR3 in DNA: TGCGCCAGCAGCTTGGGACAGTCCTACTACAATGAGCAGTTCTTC.